This entry lists 5 T cell receptor beta chains sequenced from one sample in a study of cytomegalovirus exposure and HLA in healthy donors. The primer mix had 60 Vbeta and 13 Jbeta primers. Libraries were prepared by immunoSEQ multiplex PCR; TCRdb keeps only in-frame clonotypes and omits some of them. The data contain 120,000 to 150,000 clones, 72% of them singletons. Sequences were obtained from PBMCs. The receptors shown here come from a man aged 40-50 years in good health and CMV-seronegative.

The V gene is TRBV14, the J gene TRBJ2-7, with a weak D call TRBD1 (6 bases). V was shortened by 1 base and J by 1 base, with 17 bases between the two germline ends. The germline gives CDR1 SGHDN, CDR2 FVKESK. The CDR3 is 17 amino acids. This chain's CDR3 is CASSQGYSGQPSYEQYF. CDR3 nucleotide sequence: TGTGCCAGCAGCCAAGGATATTCCGGACAGCCTTCCTACGAGCAGTACTTC. The full variable domain, rest sourced from reference TRBV14 and TRBJ2-7, is EAGVTQFPSHSVIEKGQTVTLRCDPISGHDNLYWYRRVMGKEIKFLLHFVKESKQDESGMPNNRFLAERTGGTYSTLKVQPAELEDSGVYFCASSQGYSGQPSYEQYFGPGTRLTVT.

This rearrangement joins TRBV6-6 to TRBJ2-5, with D unresolved. This CDR3 comprises 11 residues. Trimming pared 5 bases from V and 4 bases from J, leaving 5 bases between. Germline V lookup: CDR1 MNHNY, CDR2 SVGAGI (reference sequence). The CDR3 nucleotides read TGTGCCAGCAGTATTCGAGAGACCCAGTACTTC. It is translated as CASSIRETQYF.

Only a few counts were recorded for this clone. The gene calls are TRBV2 and TRBJ1-2, with unresolved D. V was cut by 5 bases and J by 8 bases, with 12 bases left in between. CDR3 length equals 12 residues. CDR1 is SNHLY and CDR2 is FYNNEI in the germline V gene. For the CDR3, the DNA is TGTGCCAGCAGTCCTTGGACTGCCGGCTACACCTTC. Translating gives CASSPWTAGYTF.

V and J are TRBV30 and TRBJ1-1; D unclear. Germline values: CDR1 GTSNPN, CDR2 SVGIG (reference sequence). The length of the CDR3 is 16 residues. V was cut by 3 bases and J by 1 base, with 18 bases left in between. CDR3 sequence reads: CAWSNNYGSRNTEAFF. CDR3 bases: TGTGCCTGGAGCAATAATTACGGATCTAGGAACACTGAAGCTTTCTTT.

This clone has only a few counts. The gene calls are TRBV19 and TRBJ1-2; D perhaps matches TRBD1 (6 bases). Germline CDR1 LNHDA, CDR2 SQIVND (reference sequence). Trimming removed 6 bases at V and 3 bases at J, with 20 bases between. This CDR3 contains 16 residues. The DNA for the CDR3 is TGTGCCAGTAGCCCTGGGTTCGGCAGGGGTGACTATGGCTACACCTTC. This translates into CASSPGFGRGDYGYTF.